This TCR beta chain was recorded in a study of shared clonotypes between healthy human individuals (dated by TCRdb to between 2020 and 2021). The study in broad terms: The cohort included a few men and a couple of women between 18 and 49 years of age. For each donor, CD4 naive and CD4 memory were each given three plates, CD8 naive was given two plates, and CD8 memory was given one plate. Blood TCR repertoires of about five healthy adults were deeply sequenced to estimate repertoire size and the extent of clonotype sharing between individuals. To increase sequencing depth and limit assay-specific biases, different laboratories used diverse techniques to prepare libraries and sequence TCR repertoires. Each donor's leukapheresis produced roughly between roughly 0.9 and 8.9 billion PBMCs.

TCR CDR3 regions were amplified from genomic DNA by multiplex PCR using the deep immunoSEQ assay. Genomic DNA extracted from each cell subset was distributed evenly over all wells of several immunoSEQ 96-well plates, and each plate served as one replicate. For sorted subsets, each replicate PCR was loaded with roughly 200 ng genomic DNA, equivalent to approximately 33,000 T cell genomes. Purified libraries were measured with a Qubit 3.0 fluorometer, size-checked on a Bioanalyzer 2100, and measured again with the KAPA Library Quantification kit. Every immunoSEQ 96-well plate was sequenced on a dedicated single-read 150-cycle Illumina NextSeq 550 flow cell. Per the original workflow: Because the immunoSEQ output included only junctional sequences and no quality scores, the filtering could not be the same as the filtering used for full-length reads. To assign V/J genes and CDR3, sequences were annotated using PyIR, a Python wrapper for IgBLAST v1.9, with IMGT germline references. Reads with weak V/J assignments (E-value above 1e-6), missing CDR3, stop codons, out-of-frame junctions, or ambiguous translated residues were removed. V3J clonotypes were defined by identical inferred V gene, J gene, and CDR3 amino acid sequence. Percentage overlap between repertoires was calculated by dividing the number of shared unique clonotypes by the size of the smaller repertoire. Repertoire richness was assessed with RTK rarefaction, the Chao1 estimator, and Recon v2.1 estimates of unobserved clonotypes. OLGA was used to compute generation probabilities for all TCRbeta clonotypes that the gDNA method yielded from a few donors. TCRdb carries this immuneACCESS record with in-frame sequences only. Its versions omit some clonotypes, under half of them owing to an unresolved V gene in the studies checked, with the rest unexplained. The V and J calls and the clone size are those of that table, but D and trimming were determined from the DNA. The table for this sample lists over 950,000 clones; 60% to 85% of them were counted only once. About 0.89% of the sample belongs to the ten largest clones.

Healthy HIV-negative adults with no recently reported acute infections or vaccinations were included as donors. Every donor was a Caucasian adult residing in Nashville, Tennessee, USA. CD4+ T cells were enriched through magnetic negative selection, after which naive cells were positively selected on CD45RA and the remaining negative fraction served as the memory subset. Blood was obtained by leukapheresis, after which PBMCs were separated by Ficoll-Histopaque density gradient centrifugation and cryopreserved in liquid nitrogen vapor phase. Purity and quantity of every magnetically sorted T cell population were checked by analytical flow cytometry. Each sorted fraction had its genomic DNA isolated and then quantified by UV absorbance on a Nanodrop 2000c. From the germline V gene, CDR1 is SGHVS and CDR2 is FQNEAQ. Trimming takes 2 bases off V and 11 bases off J; junction bases not matched to a gene: 14. From its cysteine to its phenylalanine, the CDR3 spans 15 amino acids. Of the read, only the CDR3 DNA is kept; its 45 bases are in frame from base 1.

As concerns this clone: Its antigen is not yet known. There are no base qualities to consult, and no much larger clone falls within one base.

On the study overall, not on this receptor specifically: Larger estimated clonotype richness was generally found for naive subsets than for memory subsets. Only blood was sampled, and tissue TCR repertoires likely differ from those in blood. Rarefaction of sorted-subset datasets indicated incomplete sequencing despite the large sequencing depth. Pairwise subsampling led to the expectation that sequencing depth would affect the degree of clonotype sharing among donors. Clonotypes shared by all four sorted-subset donors showed higher generation probabilities than non-shared clonotypes. The small number of donors limited the genetic and exposure-history diversity represented. Across four donors, around 5% of naive CD4, approximately 4% of naive CD8, roughly 2.3% of memory CD4, and 0.4% of memory CD8 clonotypes were shared.

Sequencing was done on a sample of memory CD4+ T cells from PBMCs. This sample's cell subset or site label indicates: CD45RA-negative fraction. The TCR sequence derives from a man aged 18 to 29 in good health. Some clones in this sample may be carry-over from other donors' samples. The chain couples TRBV7-8 to TRBJ1-1, and 7 junctional nucleotides match TRBD1. CDR3 reads: CASSLTDRAGAGAFF. The bases read TGTGCCAGCAGCTTAACCGACAGGGCCGGCGCAGGGGCTTTCTTT.